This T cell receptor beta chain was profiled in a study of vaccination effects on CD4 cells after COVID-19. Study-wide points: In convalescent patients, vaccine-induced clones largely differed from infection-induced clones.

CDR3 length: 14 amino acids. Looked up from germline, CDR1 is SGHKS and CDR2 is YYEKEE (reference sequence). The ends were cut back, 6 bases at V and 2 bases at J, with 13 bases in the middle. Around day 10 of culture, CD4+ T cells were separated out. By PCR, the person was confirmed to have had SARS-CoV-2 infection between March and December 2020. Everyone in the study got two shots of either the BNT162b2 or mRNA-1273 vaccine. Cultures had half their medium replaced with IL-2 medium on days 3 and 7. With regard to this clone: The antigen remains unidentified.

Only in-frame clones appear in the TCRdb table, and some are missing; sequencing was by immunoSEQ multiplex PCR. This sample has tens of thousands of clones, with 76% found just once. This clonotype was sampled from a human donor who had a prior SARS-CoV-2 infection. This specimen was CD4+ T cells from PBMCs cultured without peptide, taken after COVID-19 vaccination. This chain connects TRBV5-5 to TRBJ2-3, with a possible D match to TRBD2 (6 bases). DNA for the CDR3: TGTGCCAGCACCCGGGCGGGGCCCACAGATACGCAGTATTTT. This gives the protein CASTRAGPTDTQYF.